A selection of T cell receptor beta chains follows, all from one sample in a study of blood T cells in healthy people across ages. TCRdb used MiXCR to reprocess the 5' RACE reads, holding one entry per CDR3 protein. Of hundreds of thousands of distinct CDR3 sequences in the sample, 20% to 25% were seen once. These same records also appear under a second study, on T cells of mothers and their children.

The source material was blood. These receptors all stem from a boy under 18 in good health. CDR3s include the opening cysteine and the closing phenylalanine or tryptophan. D genes are given only for firm matches. Some rows mark clone size as missing; the rest say once, few, many or name a class of expanded clone.

>TRBD2|TRBV28|-
CATLLAGTYEQYF
>-|TRBV29-1|-
CSVEDLWGETLYF
>-|TRBV6-4|few
CASSEGHDLNEQFF
>-|TRBV6-2/TRBV6-3|few
CASSYLGPGRERTEAFF
>TRBD2|TRBV5-1|-
CASSSRLAGGRYEQYF
>TRBD2|TRBV12-3/TRBV12-4|-
CASSPSREGYEQYF
>TRBD2|TRBV12-3/TRBV12-4|-
CASSFATSGRTKNIQYF
>-|TRBV7-9|once
CASSLYLTGGDAEAFF
>-|TRBV28|few
CATTQTSYNEQFF
>-|TRBV3-1|few
CASSQARRLAGYEQYF
>-|TRBV5-1|few
CASSSVGSSYNEQFF
>TRBD2|TRBV12-5|few
CASGWNLAGDRQETQYF
>-|TRBV12-3/TRBV12-4|many
CASSFPAGPSYNEQFF
>-|TRBV7-6|-
CASSLQGWEGYTF
>TRBD1|TRBV6-2/TRBV6-3|few
CASSPPGSTGNEQYF
>-|TRBV7-6|-
CASSLLPGPQETQYF